Sequencing of this T cell receptor beta chain was carried out in a study of shared clonotypes between healthy human individuals. Per germline, CDR1 ENHRY and CDR2 SYGVKD. The V and J ends lost 0 bases and 2 bases respectively, with 10 bases between them. The CDR3 has 15 residues. Here immunoSEQ multiplex PCR was the method, and the copy in TCRdb shows in-frame clones only, minus some. The table shows about half a million clones, with around 79% occurring only once. Study outcomes and limitations: Sequencing depth was predicted to influence how clonotypes are shared among donors.

Comment on this clone: The antigen is undetermined.

The source is a woman between 40 and 55 years old in good health. Some clones in this sample may be carry-over from other donors' samples. Material: PBMCs. The V call is TRBV10-3, the J call TRBJ2-5; D ambiguous. The chain's CDR3 is CAISESWAVQETQYF. CDR3 sequence (DNA): TGTGCCATCAGTGAGTCATGGGCGGTTCAAGAGACCCAGTACTTC.